A single sample gave rise to the 27 T cell receptor beta chains below, sequenced in a study of shared clonotypes between healthy human individuals. The method was immunoSEQ multiplex PCR; TCRdb's version includes in-frame clones alone and lacks a portion of them. The sample lists around 370,000 clones, about 96% occurring once. The sequenced sample consisted of memory CD8+ T cells sorted from blood. Documented subset: CD45RO+ cells pooled with CCR7-negative TemRA cells. These receptor sequences come from a man aged 25 to 40 in good health.

J is TRBJ2-3 and V is TRBV4-1; 8 bases are shared with TRBD2. With V trimmed by 0 bases and J by 8 bases, 7 bases remained unmatched. Germline-derived CDR1 and CDR2 are MGHRA and YSYEKL. The CDR3 has 15 amino acids. CDR3 residues: CASSQDRGGSSTQYF. CDR3 nucleotides: TGCGCCAGCAGCCAAGATCGCGGGGGGAGCAGTACGCAGTATTTT.

This rearrangement joins TRBV7-9 to TRBJ2-5; possible D gene TRBD1, 6 bases. The CDR3 is made up of 17 amino acids. CDR1 and CDR2 from the germline V gene are SEHNR and FQNEAQ (reference sequence). Trimming left V 5 bases short and J 6 bases short, with 25 bases between. The CDR3 here is CASSPPIIPVRGKTQYF. CDR3 bases: TGTGCCAGCAGCCCCCCCATAATCCCAGTCAGGGGAAAGACCCAGTACTTC.

The rearrangement uses TRBV11-2 and TRBJ1-1, with D tentatively TRBD1 (6 bases). CDR3 size: 14 residues. V lost 2 bases and J 10 bases, leaving 17 bases between the germline ends. In germline, CDR1 is SGHAT, CDR2 FQNNGV. The CDR3 spells CASSLYGSRGSAFF. Written as DNA, the CDR3 is TGTGCCAGCAGCTTATACGGGAGCAGGGGCTCAGCTTTCTTT.

The chain combines TRBV11-1 with TRBJ2-1, with D possibly TRBD2 on 5 matching bases. Per germline, CDR1 SGHAT and CDR2 FQDESV (reference sequence). Trimming stripped 6 bases from V and 10 bases from J, with 13 bases between. This CDR3 is 12 amino acids long. CDR3 region: CASRGEALEQFF. CDR3 DNA: TGTGCCAGCAGGGGAGAGGCGTTAGAGCAGTTCTTC.

The chain has TRBV5-1 and TRBJ2-4; TRBD1 matches at 8 bases. This CDR3 is 15 amino acids long. V shed 0 bases and J 6 bases; nucleotides not matched to a gene: 5. CDR1 is SGHRS and CDR2 is YFSETQ in the germline V gene. The DNA of the CDR3 is TGCGCCAGCAGCTTGGGGCAGGGGGCGCGAAACATTCAGTACTTC. It specifies CASSLGQGARNIQYF.

The V call is TRBV14, the J call TRBJ1-2; the D gene is possibly TRBD1 (5 bases). Germline V gives CDR1 SGHDN, CDR2 FVKESK. The CDR3 has 15 amino acids. V was clipped by 2 bases and J by 5 bases, with 15 bases between them. Here the CDR3 reads CASSQTGQTGYGYTF. The CDR3 DNA reads as TGTGCCAGCAGCCAAACAGGACAAACGGGTTATGGCTACACCTTC.

This rearrangement joins TRBV6-6 to TRBJ2-7; D is unresolved. Trimming pared 4 bases from V and 4 bases from J, leaving 17 bases between. The CDR3 extends over 15 amino acids. The V gene's germline CDR1 is MNHNY and CDR2 SVGAGI (reference sequence). CDR3 residues: CASSLSYVSAYEQYF. In DNA form, the CDR3 reads TGTGCCAGCAGTTTGTCGTACGTGTCCGCTTACGAGCAGTACTTC.

J is TRBJ2-1 and V is TRBV9; 7 bases are a match to TRBD2. This CDR3 has 14 amino acids. V lost 0 bases and J lost 7; bases outside the gene matches: 4. Per germline, CDR1 SGDLS and CDR2 YYNGEE. The CDR3 DNA sequence: TGTGCCAGCAGCGTAGAGGGCGGGAGAAATGAGCAGTTCTTC. Protein sequence: CASSVEGGRNEQFF.

V usage is TRBV11-2 and J usage is TRBJ1-1; 10 positions match TRBD1. The CDR3 runs to 16 residues. The germline V gene encodes CDR1 SGHAT and CDR2 FQNNGV. Trimming removed 2 bases from V and 4 bases from J; junction bases left unmatched: 7. CDR3 sequence reads: CASSLSGTGAGTEAFF. In nucleotides, the CDR3 is TGTGCCAGCAGCTTATCGGGGACAGGGGCGGGCACTGAAGCTTTCTTT.

The chain is built from TRBV10-3 and TRBJ2-7; TRBD1 aligns across 9 bases. Trimming took 0 bases from V and 4 from J; bases not matched to a gene: 4. The CDR3 extends over 15 amino acids. Germline lookup yields CDR1 ENHRY and CDR2 SYGVKD. This chain's CDR3 is CAISESGTGPYEQYF. Written as DNA, the CDR3 is TGTGCCATCAGTGAGTCGGGGACAGGGCCGTACGAGCAGTACTTC.

The V gene is TRBV27, the J gene TRBJ2-1; TRBD2 agrees at 9 bases. The ends lost 5 bases at V and 4 bases at J; junction bases unmatched: 6. The CDR3 has 15 amino acids. Looked up from germline, CDR1 is MNHEY and CDR2 is SMNVEV (reference sequence). This CDR3 is CASSMLAGYYNEQFF. DNA for the CDR3: TGTGCCAGCAGTATGCTAGCGGGATATTACAATGAGCAGTTCTTC.

This chain uses TRBV6-5 with TRBJ2-7; 10 nucleotides agree with TRBD2. Germline loops: CDR1 MNHEY, CDR2 SVGAGI. The J segment lost 9 bases and the V segment lost 0 bases, leaving 11 bases of the junction unmatched. This CDR3 is 16 amino acids long. The CDR3 DNA reads as TGTGCCAGCAGTTACTCCCCTACTAGCGGGGACACTTGGCAGTACTTC. This sequence encodes CASSYSPTSGDTWQYF.

The chain carries TRBV7-3 and TRBJ2-7; tentative D call: TRBD1 (7 bases). In germline, CDR1 is SGHTA, CDR2 FQGTGA. This CDR3 spans 13 amino acids. Trimming pared 0 bases from V and 5 bases from J, leaving 8 bases between. CDR3 bases: TGTGCCAGCAGCTTAACCAGGGGGGACGAGCAGTACTTC. Protein product: CASSLTRGDEQYF.

Points on this clone: Other nucleotide sequences from this sample produce the same CDR3. This chain joins TRBV5-1 and TRBJ2-1, with 11 bases lining up with TRBD2. V was pared by 4 bases and J by 3 bases, with 3 bases of the junction left unmatched. The CDR3 loop spans 15 amino acids. Germline V gene data show CDR1 as SGHRS and CDR2 as YFSETQ. In nucleotides, the CDR3 is TGCGCCAGCAGCCCCGGACTAGCGGGCTACAATGAGCAGTTCTTC. This sequence encodes CASSPGLAGYNEQFF.

This chain joins TRBV7-3 and TRBJ2-1; TRBD2 matches at 8 bases. This CDR3 comprises 16 residues. Germline values: CDR1 SGHTA, CDR2 FQGTGA. Trimming at V came to 4 bases and at J to 8 bases, leaving 13 bases not matched to a gene. The CDR3, as DNA: TGTGCCAGCAGCTCCCATCTAGCGGGTAGGCAGGATGAGCAGTTCTTC. Protein: CASSSHLAGRQDEQFF. Full variable domain (remainder filled in from reference TRBV7-3 and TRBJ2-1): GAGVSQTPSNKVTEKGKYVELRCDPISGHTALYWYRQSLGQGPEFLIYFQGTGAADDSGLPNDRFFAVRPEGSVSTLKIQRTERGDSAVYLCASSSHLAGRQDEQFFGPGTRLTVL.

The genes are TRBV9 and TRBJ1-3; D unclear. This CDR3 region has 14 residues. The germline V gene encodes CDR1 SGDLS and CDR2 YYNGEE. V was pared by 0 bases and J by 4 bases, with 8 bases between. CDR3 loop: CASSVAFSGNTIYF. In nucleotides, the CDR3 is TGTGCCAGCAGCGTAGCCTTCTCCGGAAACACCATATATTTT.

The chain joins TRBV7-6 to TRBJ1-4, with 7 positions matching TRBD1. Germline V gives CDR1 SGHVS, CDR2 FNYEAQ. This CDR3 is built from 16 residues. Trimming at V came to 1 base and at J to 5 bases, leaving 7 bases not matched to a gene. CDR3 DNA sequence: TGTGCCAGCAGCTTAGTTAGGTCACAGGGGAATGAAAAACTGTTTTTT. Protein sequence: CASSLVRSQGNEKLFF. The variable domain in full, completed from reference TRBV7-6 and TRBJ1-4, reads GAGVSQSPRYKVTKRGQDVALRCDPISGHVSLYWYRQALGQGPEFLTYFNYEAQQDKSGLPNDRFSAERPEGSISTLTIQRTEQRDSAMYRCASSLVRSQGNEKLFFGSGTQLSVL.

The V call is TRBV12-5, the J call TRBJ2-1; a weak D match, TRBD1 (6 bases). CDR1 is LGHNT, CDR2 FRNRAP, per germline. This CDR3 has 13 residues. V was shortened by 3 bases and J by 7 bases, with 10 bases between the two germline ends. The CDR3 region is CASGLGGENEQFF. For the CDR3, the DNA is TGTGCTAGTGGTTTAGGGGGAGAAAATGAGCAGTTCTTC. The entire variable domain, with the rest obtained from reference TRBV12-5 and TRBJ2-1, is as follows: DARVTQTPRHKVTEMGQEVTMRCQPILGHNTVFWYRQTMMQGLELLAYFRNRAPLDDSGMPKDRFSAEMPDATLATLKIQPSEPRDSAVYFCASGLGGENEQFFGPGTRLTVL.

This clone was seen just once. The V gene is TRBV30, the J gene TRBJ2-3, with D maybe TRBD2 (5 bases). Germline CDR1 GTSNPN, CDR2 SVGIG (reference sequence). This CDR3 is built from 13 residues. Trimming took off 3 bases at V and 4 bases at J, with 11 bases between the two ends. This CDR3 reads CAWSGGSADTQYF. CDR3 bases: TGTGCCTGGAGCGGCGGTAGCGCAGATACGCAGTATTTT.

The chain recombines TRBV9 with TRBJ2-3; D is uncertain. This CDR3 comprises 14 residues. Trimming removed 4 bases from V and 2 bases from J, with 11 bases in between. Germline lookup yields CDR1 SGDLS and CDR2 YYNGEE. The CDR3 loop is CASSPRQNTDTQYF. As DNA, the CDR3 is TGTGCCAGCAGCCCCAGACAAAACACAGATACGCAGTATTTT. Looking up the rest from reference TRBV9 and TRBJ2-3 gives the full variable domain: DSGVTQTPKHLITATGQRVTLRCSPRSGDLSVYWYQQSLDQGLQFLIQYYNGEERAKGNILERFSAQQFPDLHSELNLSSLELGDSALYFCASSPRQNTDTQYFGPGTRLTVL.

This clone has just one count. V is TRBV5-1 and J is TRBJ2-6, with 9 positions matching TRBD2. J lost 4 bases, V lost 0 bases, and 2 bases had no gene match. The CDR3 sequence is 16 residues long. Germline V gene lookup returns CDR1 SGHRS and CDR2 YFSETQ. Here the CDR3 reads CASSLGLAVGANVLTF. The CDR3 DNA sequence: TGCGCCAGCAGCTTGGGACTAGCGGTCGGGGCCAACGTCCTGACTTTC.

This chain links TRBV7-2 with TRBJ2-7; TRBD2 matches 12 bases. V shed 4 bases, J shed 4 bases, and the junction held 2 bases outside the gene matches. CDR1 is SGHTA and CDR2 is FQGNSA in the germline V gene. The CDR3 has 14 residues. The CDR3 bases are TGTGCCAGCAGCTCCGGGACTAGCGGGTACGAGCAGTACTTC. Translation: CASSSGTSGYEQYF.

Only a few counts were recorded for this clone. This sequence joins TRBV13 and TRBJ1-2, with unresolved D. V dropped 6 bases and J dropped 0 bases, with 17 bases sitting between them. The CDR3 extends over 16 amino acids. Germline values: CDR1 PRHDT, CDR2 FYEKMQ (reference sequence). CDR3 coding DNA: TGTGCCAGCAGTCTGGACCGGGTGGGAGCTAACTATGGCTACACCTTC. It translates to CASSLDRVGANYGYTF.

This clone was seen just once. The rearrangement joins TRBV2 to TRBJ2-5, with 11 bases that match TRBD2. The CDR3 runs 17 residues. Germline V gives CDR1 SNHLY, CDR2 FYNNEI. V lost 6 bases and J lost 4; bases outside the gene matches: 13. The CDR3 DNA reads TGTGCCAGCAGCTATAGCGGGAGGGTCGGCAACAGAGAGACCCAGTACTTC. Translating it yields CASSYSGRVGNRETQYF.

This chain joins TRBV18 and TRBJ2-5, with D possibly called TRBD1 or TRBD2 (5 bases each). Germline CDR1 and CDR2: KGHSH and LQKENI. Between the trimmed V and J ends, which lost 6 bases and 5 bases, there was a span of 13 bases. CDR3 size: 13 residues. The CDR3 reads CASSPGPAETQYF. The CDR3 coding sequence is TGTGCCAGCTCCCCGGGACCAGCGGAGACCCAGTACTTC.

The chain carries TRBV19 and TRBJ1-5; no clear D gene. CDR3 length: 13 amino acids. V was pared by 9 bases and J by 3 bases, with 12 bases between. Germline lookup yields CDR1 LNHDA and CDR2 SQIVND (reference sequence). CDR3 nucleotides: TGTGCCAGCCACGACACCGTCAATCAGCCCCAGCATTTT. It yields the protein CASHDTVNQPQHF.

V is TRBV14 and J is TRBJ2-7; TRBD2 aligns across 10 bases. J lost 3 bases, V lost 5 bases, and 7 bases had no gene match. In germline, CDR1 is SGHDN, CDR2 FVKESK. The CDR3 totals 15 residues. This CDR3 reads CASSIPGTSDYEQYF. The CDR3 DNA reads TGTGCCAGCAGCATCCCCGGGACTAGCGACTACGAGCAGTACTTC. Filled out from reference TRBV14 and TRBJ2-7, the complete variable domain reads EAGVTQFPSHSVIEKGQTVTLRCDPISGHDNLYWYRRVMGKEIKFLLHFVKESKQDESGMPNNRFLAERTGGTYSTLKVQPAELEDSGVYFCASSIPGTSDYEQYFGPGTRLTVT.